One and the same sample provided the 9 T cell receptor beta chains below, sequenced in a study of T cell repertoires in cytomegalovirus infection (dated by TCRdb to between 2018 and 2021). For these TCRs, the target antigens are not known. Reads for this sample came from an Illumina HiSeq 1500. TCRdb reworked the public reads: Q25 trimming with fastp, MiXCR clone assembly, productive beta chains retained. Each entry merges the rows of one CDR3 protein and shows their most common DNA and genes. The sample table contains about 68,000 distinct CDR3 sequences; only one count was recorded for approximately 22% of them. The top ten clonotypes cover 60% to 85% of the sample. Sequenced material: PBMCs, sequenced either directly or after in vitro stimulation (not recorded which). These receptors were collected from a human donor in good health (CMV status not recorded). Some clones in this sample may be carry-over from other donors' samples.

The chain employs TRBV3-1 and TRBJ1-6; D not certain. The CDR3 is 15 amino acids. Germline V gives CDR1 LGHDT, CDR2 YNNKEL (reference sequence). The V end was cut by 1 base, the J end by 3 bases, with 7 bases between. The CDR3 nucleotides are TGTGCCAGCAGCCAAGGAAACAGCTATAATTCACCCCTCCACTTT. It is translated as CASSQGNSYNSPLHF.

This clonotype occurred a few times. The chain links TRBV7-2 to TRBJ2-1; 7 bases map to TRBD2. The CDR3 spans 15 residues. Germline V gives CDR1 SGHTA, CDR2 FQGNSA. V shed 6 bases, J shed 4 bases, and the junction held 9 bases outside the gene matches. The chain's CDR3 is CASSYGRPNYNEQFF. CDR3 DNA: TGTGCCAGCAGTTACGGGAGGCCGAATTACAATGAGCAGTTCTTC.

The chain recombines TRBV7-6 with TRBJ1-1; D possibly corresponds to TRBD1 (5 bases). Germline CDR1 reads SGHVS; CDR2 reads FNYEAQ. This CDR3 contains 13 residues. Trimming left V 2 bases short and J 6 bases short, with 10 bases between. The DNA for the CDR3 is TGTGCCAGCAGCTTACGACAGAGCCCTGAAGCTTTCTTT. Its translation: CASSLRQSPEAFF.

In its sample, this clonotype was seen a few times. The CDR3 is CASSFLAGGPSEQFF. CDR3 DNA: TGTGCCAGCAGCTTTCTAGCGGGAGGGCCAAGTGAGCAGTTCTTC. The V and J genes are TRBV7-2 and TRBJ2-1; 12 bases map to TRBD2. Germline V gene lookup returns CDR1 SGHTA and CDR2 FQGNSA. CDR3 length: 15 residues. V was clipped by 3 bases and J by 9 bases; unmatched bases: 6.

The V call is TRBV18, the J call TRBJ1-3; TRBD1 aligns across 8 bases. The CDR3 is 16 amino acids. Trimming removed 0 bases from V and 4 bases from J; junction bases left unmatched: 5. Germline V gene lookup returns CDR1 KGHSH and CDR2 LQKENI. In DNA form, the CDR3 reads TGTGCCAGCTCACCACCCTATGACAGGGGCGGAAACACCATATATTTT. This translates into CASSPPYDRGGNTIYF.

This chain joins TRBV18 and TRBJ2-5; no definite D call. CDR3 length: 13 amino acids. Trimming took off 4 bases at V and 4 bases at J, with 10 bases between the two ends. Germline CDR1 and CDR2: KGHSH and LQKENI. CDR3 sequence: CASSQQNLETQYF. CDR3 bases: TGTGCCAGCTCACAACAGAATTTAGAGACCCAGTACTTC.

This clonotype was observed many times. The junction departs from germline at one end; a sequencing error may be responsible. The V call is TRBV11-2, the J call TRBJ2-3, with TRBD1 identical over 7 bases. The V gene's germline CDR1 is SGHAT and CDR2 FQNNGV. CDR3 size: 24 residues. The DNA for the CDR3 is TGTGCCAGCAGCTTAAACAGGGGTCGCACAGATACGCAGTATTGTATTGTGTGGCCAATTTCGTGCCATTTT. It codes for CASSLNRGRTDTQYCIVWPISCHF.

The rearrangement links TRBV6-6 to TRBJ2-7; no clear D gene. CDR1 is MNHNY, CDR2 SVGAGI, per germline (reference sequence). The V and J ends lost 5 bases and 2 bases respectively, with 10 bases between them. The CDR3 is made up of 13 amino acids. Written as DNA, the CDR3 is TGTGCCAGCAGTCAGGCAGGTACCTACGAGCAGTACGTC. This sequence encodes CASSQAGTYEQYV.

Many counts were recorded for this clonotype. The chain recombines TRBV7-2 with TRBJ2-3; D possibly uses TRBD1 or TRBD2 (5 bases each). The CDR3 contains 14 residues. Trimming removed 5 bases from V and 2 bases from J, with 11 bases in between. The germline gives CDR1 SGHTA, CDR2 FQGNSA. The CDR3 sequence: CASSQGRVTDTQYF. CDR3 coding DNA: TGTGCCAGCAGCCAGGGACGGGTCACAGATACGCAGTATTTT.